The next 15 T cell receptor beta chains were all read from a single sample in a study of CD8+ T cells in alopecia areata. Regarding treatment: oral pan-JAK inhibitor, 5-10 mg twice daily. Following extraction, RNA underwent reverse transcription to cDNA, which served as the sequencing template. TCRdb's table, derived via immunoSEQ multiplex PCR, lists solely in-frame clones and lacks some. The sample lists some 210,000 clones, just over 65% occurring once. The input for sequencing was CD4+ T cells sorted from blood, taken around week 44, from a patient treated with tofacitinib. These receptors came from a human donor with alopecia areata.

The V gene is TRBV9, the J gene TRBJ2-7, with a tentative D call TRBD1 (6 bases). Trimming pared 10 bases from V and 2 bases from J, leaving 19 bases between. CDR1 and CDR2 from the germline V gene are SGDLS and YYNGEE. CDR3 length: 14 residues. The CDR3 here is CAGSRGSSTYEQYF. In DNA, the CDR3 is TGTGCCGGATCGAGGGGGTCCTCCACCTACGAGCAGTACTTC.

CDR3: CASSVLTGATEAFF. For the CDR3, the DNA is TGTGCCAGCAGTGTTCTGACAGGGGCCACTGAAGCTTTCTTT. This chain connects TRBV25-1 to TRBJ1-1; 8 nucleotides line up with TRBD1. This CDR3 has 14 residues. Looked up from germline, CDR1 is MGHDK and CDR2 is SYGVNS. With V trimmed by 4 bases and J by 4 bases, 5 bases remained unmatched. Combining the CDR3 with reference TRBV25-1 and TRBJ1-1 gives the whole variable domain EADIYQTPRYLVIGTGKKITLECSQTMGHDKMYWYQQDPGMELHLIHYSYGVNSTEKGDLSSESTVSRIRTEHFPLTLESARPSHTSQYLCASSVLTGATEAFFGQGTRLTVV.

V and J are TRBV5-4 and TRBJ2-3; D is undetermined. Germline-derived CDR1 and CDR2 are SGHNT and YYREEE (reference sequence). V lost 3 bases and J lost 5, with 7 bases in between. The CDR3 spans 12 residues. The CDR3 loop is CASSSIQDTQYF. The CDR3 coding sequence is TGTGCCAGCAGCTCTATACAAGATACGCAGTATTTT.

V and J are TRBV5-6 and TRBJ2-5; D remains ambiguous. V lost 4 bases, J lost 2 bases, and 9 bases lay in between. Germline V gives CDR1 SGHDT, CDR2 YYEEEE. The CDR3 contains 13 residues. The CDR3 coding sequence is TGTGCCAGCAGCCCGAAATATCAAGAGACCCAGTACTTC. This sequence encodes CASSPKYQETQYF.

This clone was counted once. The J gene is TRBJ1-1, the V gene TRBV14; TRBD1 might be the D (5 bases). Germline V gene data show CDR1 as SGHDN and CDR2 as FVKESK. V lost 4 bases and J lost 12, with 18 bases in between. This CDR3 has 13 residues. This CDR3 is CASSLYTGTVSFF. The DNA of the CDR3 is TGTGCCAGCAGCCTCTATACGGGGACGGTTTCTTTCTTT.

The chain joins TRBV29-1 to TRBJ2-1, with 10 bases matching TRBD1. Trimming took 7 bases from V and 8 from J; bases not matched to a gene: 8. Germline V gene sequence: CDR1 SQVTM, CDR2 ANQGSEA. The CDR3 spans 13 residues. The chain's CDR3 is CSAWTGGVDEQFF. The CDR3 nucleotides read TGCAGCGCATGGACAGGGGGGGTCGATGAGCAGTTCTTC.

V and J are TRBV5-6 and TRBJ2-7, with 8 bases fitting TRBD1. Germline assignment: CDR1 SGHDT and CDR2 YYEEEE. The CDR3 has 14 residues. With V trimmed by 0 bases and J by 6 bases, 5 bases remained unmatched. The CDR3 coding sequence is TGTGCCAGCAGCTTGGTTTCAGGGGGCAGCGAGCAGTACTTC. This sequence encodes CASSLVSGGSEQYF.

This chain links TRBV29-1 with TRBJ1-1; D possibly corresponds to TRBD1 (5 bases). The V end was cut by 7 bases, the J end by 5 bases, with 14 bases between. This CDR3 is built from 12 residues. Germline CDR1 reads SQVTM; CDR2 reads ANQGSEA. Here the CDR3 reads CSAGGGDTEAFF. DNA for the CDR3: TGCAGCGCCGGCGGGGGGGATACTGAAGCTTTCTTT. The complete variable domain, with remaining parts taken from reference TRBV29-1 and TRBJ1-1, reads SAVISQKPSRDICQRGTSLTIQCQVDSQVTMMFWYRQQPGQSLTLIATANQGSEATYESGFVIDKFPISRPNLTFSTLTVSNMSPEDSSIYLCSAGGGDTEAFFGQGTRLTVV.

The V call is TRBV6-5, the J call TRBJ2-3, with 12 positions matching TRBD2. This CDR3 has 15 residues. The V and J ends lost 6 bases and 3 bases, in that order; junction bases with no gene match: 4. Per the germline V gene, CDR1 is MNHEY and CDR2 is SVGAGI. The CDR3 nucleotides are TGTGCCAGCAGCCGGACTAGCGGGGTAACAGATACGCAGTATTTT. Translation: CASSRTSGVTDTQYF.

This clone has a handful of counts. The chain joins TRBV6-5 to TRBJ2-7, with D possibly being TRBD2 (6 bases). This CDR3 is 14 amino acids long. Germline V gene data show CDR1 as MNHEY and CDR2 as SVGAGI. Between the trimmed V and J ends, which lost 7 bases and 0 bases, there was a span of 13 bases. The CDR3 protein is CASNTAGSSYEQYF. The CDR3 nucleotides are TGTGCCAGCAACACGGCGGGGAGCTCCTACGAGCAGTACTTC.

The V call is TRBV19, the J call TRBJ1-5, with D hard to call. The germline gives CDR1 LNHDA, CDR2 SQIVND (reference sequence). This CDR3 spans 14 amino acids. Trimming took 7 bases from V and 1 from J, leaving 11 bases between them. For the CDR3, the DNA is TGTGCCAGTACCCCGCTGGAGAGCAATCAGCCCCAGCATTTT. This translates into CASTPLESNQPQHF.

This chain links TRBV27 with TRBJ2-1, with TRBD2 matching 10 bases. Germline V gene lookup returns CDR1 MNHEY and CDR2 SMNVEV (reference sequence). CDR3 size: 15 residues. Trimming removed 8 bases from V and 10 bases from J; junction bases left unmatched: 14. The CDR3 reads CASSRSAGGQGEQFF. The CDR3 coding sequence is TGTGCCAGCTCCCGGTCAGCGGGGGGGCAGGGGGAGCAGTTCTTC.

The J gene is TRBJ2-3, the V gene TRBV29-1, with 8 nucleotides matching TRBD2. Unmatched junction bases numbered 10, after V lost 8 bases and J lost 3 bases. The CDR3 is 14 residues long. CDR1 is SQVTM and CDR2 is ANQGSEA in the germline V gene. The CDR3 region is CSSQGLGGTDTQYF. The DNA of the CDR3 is TGCAGCTCGCAGGGACTAGGAGGAACAGATACGCAGTATTTT.

This CDR3 reads CAWSVARGNYGYTF. The CDR3 nucleotides read TGTGCCTGGAGTGTAGCCAGGGGTAACTATGGCTACACCTTC. The chain combines TRBV30 with TRBJ1-2, with D possibly TRBD1 on 6 matching bases. The CDR3 is 14 residues long. Trimming pared 0 bases from V and 1 base from J, leaving 9 bases between. Per the germline V gene, CDR1 is GTSNPN and CDR2 is SVGIG (reference sequence).

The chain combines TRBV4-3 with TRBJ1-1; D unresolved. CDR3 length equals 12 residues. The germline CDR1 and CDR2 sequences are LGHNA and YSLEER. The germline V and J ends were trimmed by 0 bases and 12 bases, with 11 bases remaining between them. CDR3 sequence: CASSQDWTRPFF. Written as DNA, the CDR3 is TGCGCCAGCAGCCAAGATTGGACCCGACCTTTCTTT.